The 5 T cell receptor beta chains reported below all come from one sample, sequenced in a study of T-cell reconstitution after alpha-beta-depleted transplantation in children. Unique molecular identifiers were used in preparing the TCRbeta library. From the PCR reads, TCRdb called clonotypes with MiXCR, one entry per CDR3 protein. In the table there are 250,000 to 300,000 distinct CDR3 sequences, 9.9% of which are singletons. Sample: PBMCs from the stem cell graft donor, taken from the stem cell graft. The receptors were gathered from a human donor who donated a stem cell graft to a child with SCID.

This clonotype has just a few counts. V and J are TRBV4-1 and TRBJ1-1; TRBD1 is a possible D gene (6 bases). The CDR3 is made up of 16 amino acids. Germline assignment: CDR1 MGHRA and CDR2 YSYEKL. Trimming removed 1 base at V and 4 bases at J, with 16 bases between. This chain's CDR3 is CASSQVPNQGPTEAFF. The CDR3, as DNA: TGCGCCAGCAGCCAAGTGCCCAATCAGGGGCCCACTGAAGCTTTCTTT.

This clonotype was seen only a few times. The chain combines TRBV10-2 with TRBJ2-3, with a tentative D call TRBD2 (6 bases). The germline V gene has CDR1 WSHSY and CDR2 SAAADI. Trimming took off 3 bases at V and 4 bases at J, with 17 bases between the two ends. This CDR3 is 16 amino acids long. The CDR3, as DNA: TGCGCCAGCAGTGATCGGAGGGTTTCGGGCCCAGATACGCAGTATTTT. It yields the protein CASSDRRVSGPDTQYF.

Ten or more counts support this clonotype. This sequence joins TRBV5-1 and TRBJ2-3; D ambiguous. In germline, CDR1 is SGHRS, CDR2 YFSETQ. Trimming stripped 0 bases from V and 8 bases from J, with 10 bases between. The length of the CDR3 is 13 residues. In DNA form, the CDR3 reads TGCGCCAGCAGCTTGGAAGGGCTTGGTACGCAGTATTTT. Translation gives CASSLEGLGTQYF.

The rearrangement links TRBV5-1 to TRBJ2-5; no clear D. Germline CDR1 and CDR2: SGHRS and YFSETQ. Trimming pared 7 bases from V and 7 bases from J, leaving 17 bases between. The CDR3 sequence is 13 residues long. DNA of the CDR3: TGCGCCAGCCACGCCGAGACTTCGGGGACCCAGTACTTC. It translates to CASHAETSGTQYF.

In its sample, this clonotype was seen a few times. The chain recombines TRBV10-3 with TRBJ2-7; possibly TRBD1 for D (6 bases). The V gene's germline CDR1 is ENHRY and CDR2 SYGVKD. The V end lost 4 bases, the J end lost 6 bases, and 13 bases lay between the germline ends. This CDR3 is built from 13 residues. CDR3 in DNA: TGTGCCATCAGTGGAAACCCAGGGGTCGAGCAGTACTTC. Amino acid sequence: CAISGNPGVEQYF.